The 27 T cell receptor beta chains below were found in one sample sequenced in a study of shared clonotypes between healthy human individuals. TCRdb's table, derived via immunoSEQ multiplex PCR, lists solely in-frame clones and lacks some. This table holds roughly 770,000 clones, roughly 96% found once. Naive CD8 cells were CD45RO-negative, positively selected for CCR7, excluding terminally differentiated effector memory CD45RA+ cells. The sequenced material came from naive CD8+ T cells sorted from blood. Every receptor here comes from a man aged 25 to 40 in good health.

This clone was seen a single time. This rearrangement joins TRBV5-6 to TRBJ2-3, with 10 bases fitting TRBD2. This CDR3 has 19 residues. J was trimmed by 2 bases and V by 3 bases; bases with no gene match: 15. Germline values: CDR1 SGHDT, CDR2 YYEEEE. The CDR3 loop is CASSSPTSGTGLFTDTQYF. The DNA for the CDR3 is TGTGCCAGCAGCTCCCCCACTAGCGGGACCGGTCTTTTCACAGATACGCAGTATTTT.

J is TRBJ2-7 and V is TRBV18, with a possible D match to TRBD1 (6 bases). The CDR3 spans 14 residues. Germline V gives CDR1 KGHSH, CDR2 LQKENI. The V end was cut by 6 bases, the J end by 2 bases, with 14 bases between. CDR3 region: CASSRGAQTYEQYF. CDR3 bases: TGTGCCAGCTCCAGGGGAGCGCAAACCTACGAGCAGTACTTC.

The chain's CDR3 is CASSLGGPGPQHF. Here the CDR3 DNA reads TGTGCCAGCAGTTTAGGAGGCCCGGGGCCCCAGCATTTT. This chain joins TRBV27 and TRBJ1-5; no reliable D call. With 2 bases removed from V and 9 bases from J, the gap between germline ends came to 11 bases. The CDR3 contains 13 residues. Germline V CDR1 and CDR2: MNHEY, SMNVEV (reference sequence).

The gene calls are TRBV19 and TRBJ2-1, with 11 bases lining up with TRBD2. The junction had 13 bases not matched to a gene; V was cut back by 5 bases and J by 10 bases. Per the germline V gene, CDR1 is LNHDA and CDR2 is SQIVND (reference sequence). CDR3 size: 16 residues. This chain's CDR3 is CASSPLAGGSIPEQFF. CDR3 in DNA: TGTGCCAGTAGTCCTTTAGCGGGAGGGTCCATACCCGAGCAGTTCTTC.

The rearrangement joins TRBV11-2 to TRBJ2-7, with D tentatively TRBD2 (6 bases). The V gene's germline CDR1 is SGHAT and CDR2 FQNNGV. Deletions cut 10 bases from V and 3 bases from J, with 16 bases between. This CDR3 has 13 residues. This CDR3 reads CATRRAISYEQYF. Here the CDR3 DNA reads TGTGCCACCCGGAGGGCAATCAGCTACGAGCAGTACTTC.

The chain has TRBV28 and TRBJ1-5; D might be TRBD1 (6 bases). Germline CDR1 reads MDHEN; CDR2 reads SYDVKM. The germline V and J ends were trimmed by 8 bases and 0 bases, with 14 bases remaining between them. The CDR3 is 15 amino acids. CDR3 protein: CASAGGPNSNQPQHF. CDR3 in DNA: TGTGCCAGCGCTGGGGGGCCCAATAGCAATCAGCCCCAGCATTTT.

The rearrangement uses TRBV10-2 and TRBJ2-7; D is unresolved. This CDR3 spans 15 amino acids. V was trimmed by 3 bases and J by 5 bases, leaving 17 bases between them. CDR1 and CDR2 (germline): WSHSY, SAAADI. CDR3 in DNA: TGCGCCAGCAGTGACGTCCCGATCCCTGGGGACGAGCAGTACTTC. As protein: CASSDVPIPGDEQYF.

The genes are TRBV5-5 and TRBJ2-7, with D possibly matching TRBD1 (5 bases). V was cut by 0 bases and J by 3 bases, with 13 bases left in between. This CDR3 comprises 15 residues. CDR1 is SGHKS, CDR2 YYEKEE, per germline (reference sequence). As DNA, the CDR3 is TGTGCCAGCAGCTTGGATCCAGGGTCAGTCTACGAGCAGTACTTC. It yields the protein CASSLDPGSVYEQYF.

This clone is a singleton in its sample. V gene TRBV7-2 combines with J gene TRBJ1-1, with a weak D call TRBD1 (6 bases). CDR1 and CDR2 (germline): SGHTA, FQGNSA. CDR3 length equals 14 residues. V was shortened by 5 bases and J by 2 bases, with 12 bases between the two germline ends. CDR3 DNA sequence: TGTGCCAGCAGCCCATGGACAGACAACACTGAAGCTTTCTTT. This codes for CASSPWTDNTEAFF.

This chain links TRBV28 with TRBJ2-7, with D unresolved. The CDR3 has 13 amino acids. CDR1 is MDHEN and CDR2 is SYDVKM in the germline V gene. V was shortened by 3 bases and J by 5 bases, with 11 bases between the two germline ends. The CDR3 bases are TGTGCCAGCAGTTTTTTTGGCGTTAACGAGCAGTACTTC. Residues: CASSFFGVNEQYF. Based on the CDR3 plus reference TRBV28 and TRBJ2-7, the full variable domain is DVKVTQSSRYLVKRTGEKVFLECVQDMDHENMFWYRQDPGLGLRLIYFSYDVKMKEKGDIPEGYSVSREKKERFSLILESASTNQTSMYLCASSFFGVNEQYFGPGTRLTVT.

The J gene is TRBJ1-5, the V gene TRBV27; maybe TRBD1 (5 bases). This CDR3 is built from 14 residues. Germline assignment: CDR1 MNHEY and CDR2 SMNVEV (reference sequence). V was shortened by 5 bases and J by 3 bases, with 11 bases between the two germline ends. CDR3 protein: CASSRGGPNQPQHF. CDR3 DNA sequence: TGTGCCAGCAGTCGTGGGGGTCCCAATCAGCCCCAGCATTTT.

V and J are TRBV10-2 and TRBJ2-1; D gene uncertain. CDR1 is WSHSY, CDR2 SAAADI, per germline. V was clipped by 2 bases and J by 9 bases, with 8 bases between them. The CDR3 is 12 amino acids. Written as DNA, the CDR3 is TGCGCCAGCAGTGAGAACGGTATTGAGCAGTTCTTC. Residues: CASSENGIEQFF.

The chain couples TRBV7-2 to TRBJ1-5; D is possibly TRBD1 (5 bases). The CDR3 loop spans 15 amino acids. V was pared by 4 bases and J by 0 bases, with 10 bases between. In germline, CDR1 is SGHTA, CDR2 FQGNSA. The DNA of the CDR3 is TGTGCCAGCAGCTGGGACGGGGATAGCAATCAGCCCCAGCATTTT. Translation gives CASSWDGDSNQPQHF.

This chain links TRBV7-9 with TRBJ2-1, with 9 bases aligning to TRBD1. The CDR3 has 15 amino acids. Germline values: CDR1 SEHNR, CDR2 FQNEAQ (reference sequence). With V trimmed by 5 bases and J by 8 bases, 10 bases remained unmatched. The CDR3 bases are TGTGCCAGCAGCCCGCTTGGACAGGGGATTGATGAGCAGTTCTTC. Protein sequence: CASSPLGQGIDEQFF.

A single count supports this clone. The CDR3 DNA follows: TGCGCCAGCAGCCAAAGCACCGGGGTTACCTACAATGAGCAGTTCTTC. Its protein is CASSQSTGVTYNEQFF. The chain carries TRBV4-1 and TRBJ2-1; a weak D match, TRBD2 (5 bases). CDR1 is MGHRA and CDR2 is YSYEKL in the germline V gene. The CDR3 runs to 16 residues. V lost 2 bases to trimming and J lost 2 bases, with 13 bases between them.

The chain carries TRBV29-1 and TRBJ2-6, with D unresolved. This CDR3 comprises 14 residues. From germline, CDR1 is SQVTM and CDR2 ANQGSEA. V was clipped by 7 bases and J by 0 bases, with 10 bases between them. The CDR3 protein is CSAKDASGANVLTF. The CDR3, as DNA: TGCAGCGCCAAAGACGCCTCTGGGGCCAACGTCCTGACTTTC. The whole variable domain, filled in from reference TRBV29-1 and TRBJ2-6, reads SAVISQKPSRDICQRGTSLTIQCQVDSQVTMMFWYRQQPGQSLTLIATANQGSEATYESGFVIDKFPISRPNLTFSTLTVSNMSPEDSSIYLCSAKDASGANVLTFGAGSRLTVL.

J is TRBJ1-5 and V is TRBV30; D is ambiguous. The CDR3 totals 15 residues. The V gene lost 0 bases and the J gene lost 5 bases, with 14 bases spanning the gap. Germline-derived CDR1 and CDR2 are GTSNPN and SVGIG (reference sequence). The CDR3 loop reads CAWSVRDWYYQPQHF. CDR3 coding DNA: TGTGCCTGGAGTGTACGTGACTGGTATTATCAGCCCCAGCATTTT.

The chain employs TRBV9 and TRBJ2-1, with D tentatively TRBD1 (5 bases). The V end lost 4 bases, the J end lost 6 bases, and 11 bases lay between the germline ends. CDR3 length: 13 residues. Germline V gene data show CDR1 as SGDLS and CDR2 as YYNGEE. The CDR3 reads CASSPRTPNEQFF. CDR3 nucleotide sequence: TGTGCCAGCAGCCCCAGGACACCCAATGAGCAGTTCTTC.

V usage is TRBV7-9 and J usage is TRBJ2-2, with D uncertain. There are 15 residues in the CDR3. From germline, CDR1 is SEHNR and CDR2 FQNEAQ (reference sequence). V dropped 5 bases and J dropped 7 bases, with 17 bases sitting between them. The CDR3, as DNA: TGTGCCAGCAGCCCCGATATCTGGGATGGCGGGGAGCTGTTTTTT. Its protein is CASSPDIWDGGELFF. The full variable domain, in which reference TRBV7-9 and TRBJ2-2 provide the parts outside the CDR3, is DTGVSQNPRHKITKRGQNVTFRCDPISEHNRLYWYRQTLGQGPEFLTYFQNEAQLEKSRLLSDRFSAERPKGSFSTLEIQRTEQGDSAMYLCASSPDIWDGGELFFGEGSRLTVL.

This clone is a singleton in its sample. The rearrangement links TRBV27 to TRBJ2-2, with 9 bases lining up with TRBD1. V lost 2 bases and J lost 6; bases outside the gene matches: 4. The CDR3 is 15 amino acids. Germline values: CDR1 MNHEY, CDR2 SMNVEV (reference sequence). Here the CDR3 DNA reads TGTGCCAGCAGTTTAGGTACAGGGGGCTCCGGGGAGCTGTTTTTT. Its protein is CASSLGTGGSGELFF.

V usage is TRBV7-6 and J usage is TRBJ2-7, with no clear D. The V end lost 4 bases, the J end lost 1 base, and 8 bases lay between the germline ends. The CDR3 covers 13 residues. Looked up from germline, CDR1 is SGHVS and CDR2 is FNYEAQ. The CDR3 coding sequence is TGTGCCAGCAGCTCGAGCGCGTCCTACGAGCAGTACTTC. Amino acids: CASSSSASYEQYF. The full variable domain, with the rest looked up from reference TRBV7-6 and TRBJ2-7, is GAGVSQSPRYKVTKRGQDVALRCDPISGHVSLYWYRQALGQGPEFLTYFNYEAQQDKSGLPNDRFSAERPEGSISTLTIQRTEQRDSAMYRCASSSSASYEQYFGPGTRLTVT.

The chain carries TRBV14 and TRBJ2-1; tentative D call: TRBD1 (6 bases). The V gene's germline CDR1 is SGHDN and CDR2 FVKESK. The V gene lost 6 bases and the J gene lost 7 bases, with 19 bases spanning the gap. The length of the CDR3 is 15 residues. The CDR3 spells CASRPTPPQGNEQFF. The CDR3 coding sequence is TGTGCCAGCAGACCCACCCCGCCACAGGGTAATGAGCAGTTCTTC. Combining the CDR3 with reference TRBV14 and TRBJ2-1 gives the whole variable domain EAGVTQFPSHSVIEKGQTVTLRCDPISGHDNLYWYRRVMGKEIKFLLHFVKESKQDESGMPNNRFLAERTGGTYSTLKVQPAELEDSGVYFCASRPTPPQGNEQFFGPGTRLTVL.

This clone was seen just once. CDR3 region: CASSPSRDSQETQYF. The CDR3 DNA follows: TGTGCCAGCTCACCCAGCCGAGATTCCCAAGAGACCCAGTACTTC. The chain uses TRBV18 and TRBJ2-5; the D is unclear. This CDR3 has 15 residues. The ends were cut back, 3 bases at V and 1 base at J, with 12 bases in the middle. CDR1 and CDR2 (germline): KGHSH, LQKENI.

This clone was counted once. This sequence joins TRBV28 and TRBJ2-7; possibly TRBD1 or TRBD2 for D (5 bases each). The CDR3 runs 13 residues. The V end was cut by 5 bases, the J end by 7 bases, with 15 bases between. The germline gives CDR1 MDHEN, CDR2 SYDVKM. The DNA of the CDR3 is TGTGCCAGCAGTCCCGGGGACCACAGGGAGCAGTACTTC. Amino acids: CASSPGDHREQYF. Complete variable domain (other parts from reference TRBV28 and TRBJ2-7): DVKVTQSSRYLVKRTGEKVFLECVQDMDHENMFWYRQDPGLGLRLIYFSYDVKMKEKGDIPEGYSVSREKKERFSLILESASTNQTSMYLCASSPGDHREQYFGPGTRLTVT.

The chain combines TRBV6-1 with TRBJ2-1; D may correspond to TRBD1 or TRBD2 (6 bases each). Germline CDR1 is MNHNS and CDR2 is SASEGT. The CDR3 loop spans 12 amino acids. V lost 3 bases and J 9 bases, leaving 9 bases between the germline ends. For the CDR3, the DNA is TGTGCCAGCAGTGAGAGGGGGGTTGAGCAGTTCTTC. This translates into CASSERGVEQFF.

The V gene is TRBV5-8, the J gene TRBJ1-2; 7 bases match TRBD1. V shed 4 bases, J shed 4 bases, and the junction held 13 bases outside the gene matches. The germline CDR1 and CDR2 sequences are SGHTS and YDEGEE. CDR3 length equals 16 residues. The CDR3 spells CASSRRTGQLFYGYTF. CDR3 DNA: TGTGCCAGCAGCCGACGAACGGGACAGCTATTCTATGGCTACACCTTC.

CDR3 DNA sequence: TGTGCCAGCAGCTCAAGTCCGGGACAGTCCTACGAGCAGTACTTC. Its protein product is CASSSSPGQSYEQYF. The chain employs TRBV11-2 and TRBJ2-7, with 7 bases identical to TRBD1. Trimming cost V 4 bases and J 1 base; bases outside gene matches: 7. The germline CDR1 and CDR2 sequences are SGHAT and FQNNGV. The CDR3 is 15 residues long.